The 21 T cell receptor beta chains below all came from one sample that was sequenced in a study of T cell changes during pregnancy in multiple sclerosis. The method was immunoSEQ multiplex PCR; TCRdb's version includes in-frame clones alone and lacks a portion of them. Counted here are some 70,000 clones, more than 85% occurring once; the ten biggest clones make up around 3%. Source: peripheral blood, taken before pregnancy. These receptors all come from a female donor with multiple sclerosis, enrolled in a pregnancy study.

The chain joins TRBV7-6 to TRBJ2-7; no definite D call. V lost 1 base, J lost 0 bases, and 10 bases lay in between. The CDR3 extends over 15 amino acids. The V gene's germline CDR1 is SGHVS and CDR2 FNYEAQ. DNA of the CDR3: TGTGCCAGCAGCTTAGAGGCAGGTAGCTCCTACGAGCAGTACTTC. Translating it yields CASSLEAGSSYEQYF.

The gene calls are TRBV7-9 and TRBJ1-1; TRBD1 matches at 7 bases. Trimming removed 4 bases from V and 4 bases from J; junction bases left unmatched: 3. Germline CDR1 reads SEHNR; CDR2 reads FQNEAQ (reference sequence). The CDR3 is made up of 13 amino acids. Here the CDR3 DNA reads TGTGCCAGCAGCTCAACAGGGGCCACTGAAGCTTTCTTT. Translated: CASSSTGATEAFF.

Written as DNA, the CDR3 is TGTGCCAGCAGCCTGGGACAGTTATACAATGAGCAGTTCTTC. This translates into CASSLGQLYNEQFF. The chain recombines TRBV28 with TRBJ2-1, with 7 bases identical to TRBD1. Germline V gene lookup returns CDR1 MDHEN and CDR2 SYDVKM. V was pared by 6 bases and J by 4 bases, with 6 bases of the junction left unmatched. The CDR3 sequence is 14 residues long.

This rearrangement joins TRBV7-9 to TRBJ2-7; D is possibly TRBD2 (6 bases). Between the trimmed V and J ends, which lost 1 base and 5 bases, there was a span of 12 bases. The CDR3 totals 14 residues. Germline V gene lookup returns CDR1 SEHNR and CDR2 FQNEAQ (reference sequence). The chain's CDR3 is CASSLVEGIDEQYF. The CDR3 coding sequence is TGTGCCAGCAGCTTAGTGGAGGGAATCGACGAGCAGTACTTC.

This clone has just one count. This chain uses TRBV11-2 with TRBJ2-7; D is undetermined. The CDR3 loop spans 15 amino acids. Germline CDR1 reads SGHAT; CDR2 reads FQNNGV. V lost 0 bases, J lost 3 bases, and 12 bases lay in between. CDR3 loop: CASSLEAGLIYEQYF. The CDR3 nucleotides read TGTGCCAGCAGCTTAGAGGCAGGTTTAATCTACGAGCAGTACTTC.

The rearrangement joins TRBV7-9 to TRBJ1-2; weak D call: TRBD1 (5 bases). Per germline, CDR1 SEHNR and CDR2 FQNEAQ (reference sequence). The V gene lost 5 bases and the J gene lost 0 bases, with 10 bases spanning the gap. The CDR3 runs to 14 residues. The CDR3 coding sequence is TGTGCCAGCAGCCAAGGACACCCTAACTATGGCTACACCTTC. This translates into CASSQGHPNYGYTF. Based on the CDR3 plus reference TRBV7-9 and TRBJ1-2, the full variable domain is DTGVSQNPRHKITKRGQNVTFRCDPISEHNRLYWYRQTLGQGPEFLTYFQNEAQLEKSRLLSDRFSAERPKGSFSTLEIQRTEQGDSAMYLCASSQGHPNYGYTFGSGTRLTVV.

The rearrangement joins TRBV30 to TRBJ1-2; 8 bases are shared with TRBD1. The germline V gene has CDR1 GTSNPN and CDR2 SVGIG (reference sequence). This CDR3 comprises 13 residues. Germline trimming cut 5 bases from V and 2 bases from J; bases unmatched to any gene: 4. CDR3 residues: CAWEDRVNYGYTF. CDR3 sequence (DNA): TGTGCCTGGGAGGACAGGGTAAACTATGGCTACACCTTC.

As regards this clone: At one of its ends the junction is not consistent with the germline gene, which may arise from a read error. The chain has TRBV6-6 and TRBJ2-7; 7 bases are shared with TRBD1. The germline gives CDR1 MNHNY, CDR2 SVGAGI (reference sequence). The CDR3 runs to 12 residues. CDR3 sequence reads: CASSYSRGQAEF. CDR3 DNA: TGTGCCAGCAGTTACTCACGTGGACAGGCTGAGTTC.

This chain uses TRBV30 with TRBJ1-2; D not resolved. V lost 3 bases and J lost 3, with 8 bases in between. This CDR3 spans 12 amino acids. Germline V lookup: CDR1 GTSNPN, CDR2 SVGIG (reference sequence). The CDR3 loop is CAWSLTHYGYTF. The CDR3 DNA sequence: TGTGCCTGGAGCTTGACTCACTATGGCTACACCTTC.

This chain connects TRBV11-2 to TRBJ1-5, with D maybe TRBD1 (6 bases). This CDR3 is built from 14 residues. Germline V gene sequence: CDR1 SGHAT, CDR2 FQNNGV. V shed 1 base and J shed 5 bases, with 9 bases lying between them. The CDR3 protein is CASSLGDTYQPQHF. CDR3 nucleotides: TGTGCCAGCAGCTTAGGGGACACATATCAGCCCCAGCATTTT.

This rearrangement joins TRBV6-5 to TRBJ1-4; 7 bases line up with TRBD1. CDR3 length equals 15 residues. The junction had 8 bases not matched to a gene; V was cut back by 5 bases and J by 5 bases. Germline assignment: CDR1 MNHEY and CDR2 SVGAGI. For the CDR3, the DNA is TGTGCCAGCAGTCCTTGGACAGGAAAGAATGAAAAACTGTTTTTT. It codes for CASSPWTGKNEKLFF.

The chain's CDR3 is CASTLGQGSNYGYTF. The DNA of the CDR3 is TGCGCCAGCACCCTCGGACAGGGATCGAACTATGGCTACACCTTC. The chain employs TRBV5-1 and TRBJ1-2; TRBD1 matches at 8 bases. This CDR3 is 15 amino acids long. J was trimmed by 2 bases and V by 6 bases; bases with no gene match: 9. Germline-derived CDR1 and CDR2 are SGHRS and YFSETQ.

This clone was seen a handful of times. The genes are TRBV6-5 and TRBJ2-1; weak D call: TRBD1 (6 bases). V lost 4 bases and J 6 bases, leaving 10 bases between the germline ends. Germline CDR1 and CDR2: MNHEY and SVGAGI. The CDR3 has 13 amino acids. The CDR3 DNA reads TGTGCCAGCAGTTTCCCAGGGGCCAATGAGCAGTTCTTC. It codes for CASSFPGANEQFF.

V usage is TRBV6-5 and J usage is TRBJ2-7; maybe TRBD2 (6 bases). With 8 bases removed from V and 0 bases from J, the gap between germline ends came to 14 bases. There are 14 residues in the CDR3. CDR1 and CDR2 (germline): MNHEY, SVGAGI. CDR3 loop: CASGGDLSSYEQYF. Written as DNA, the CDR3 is TGTGCCAGCGGCGGGGACTTAAGCTCCTACGAGCAGTACTTC.

CDR3 region: CASRGPGLAGKAYEQYF. The CDR3 DNA is TGTGCCAGCAGGGGACCGGGACTAGCGGGCAAAGCCTACGAGCAGTACTTC. The chain employs TRBV25-1 and TRBJ2-7; 12 nucleotides agree with TRBD2. The V gene's germline CDR1 is MGHDK and CDR2 SYGVNS. V gave up 6 bases and J gave up 2 bases; unmatched junction bases: 11. The CDR3 consists of 17 residues.

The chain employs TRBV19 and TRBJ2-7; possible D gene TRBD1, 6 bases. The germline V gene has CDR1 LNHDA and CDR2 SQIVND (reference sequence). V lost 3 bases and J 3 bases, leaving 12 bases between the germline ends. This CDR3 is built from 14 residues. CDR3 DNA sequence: TGTGCCAGTAGTATTGGAGCAGGGGACTACGAGCAGTACTTC. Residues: CASSIGAGDYEQYF.

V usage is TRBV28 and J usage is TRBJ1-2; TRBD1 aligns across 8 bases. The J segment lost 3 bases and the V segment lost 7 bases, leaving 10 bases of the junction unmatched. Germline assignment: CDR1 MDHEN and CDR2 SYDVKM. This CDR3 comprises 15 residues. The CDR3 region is CASTLEQGVDYGYTF. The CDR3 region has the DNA TGTGCCAGCACCCTGGAACAGGGGGTAGACTATGGCTACACCTTC.

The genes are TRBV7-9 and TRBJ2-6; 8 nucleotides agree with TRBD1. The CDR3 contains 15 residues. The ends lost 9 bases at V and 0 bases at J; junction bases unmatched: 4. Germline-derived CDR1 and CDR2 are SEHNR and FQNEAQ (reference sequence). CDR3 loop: CARDRVYSGANVLTF. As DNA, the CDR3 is TGTGCCAGGGACAGGGTGTACTCTGGGGCCAACGTCCTGACTTTC.

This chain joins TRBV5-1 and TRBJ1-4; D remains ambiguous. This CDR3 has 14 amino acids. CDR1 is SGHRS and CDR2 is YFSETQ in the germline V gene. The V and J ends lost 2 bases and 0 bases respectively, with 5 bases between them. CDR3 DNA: TGCGCCAGCAGCTTTTCCGCAACTAATGAAAAACTGTTTTTT. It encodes CASSFSATNEKLFF.

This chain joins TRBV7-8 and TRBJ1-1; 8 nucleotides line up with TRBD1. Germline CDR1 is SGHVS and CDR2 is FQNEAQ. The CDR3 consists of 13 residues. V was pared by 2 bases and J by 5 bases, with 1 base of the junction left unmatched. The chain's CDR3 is CASSLQGATEAFF. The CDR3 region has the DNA TGTGCCAGCAGCTTACAGGGGGCAACTGAAGCTTTCTTT.

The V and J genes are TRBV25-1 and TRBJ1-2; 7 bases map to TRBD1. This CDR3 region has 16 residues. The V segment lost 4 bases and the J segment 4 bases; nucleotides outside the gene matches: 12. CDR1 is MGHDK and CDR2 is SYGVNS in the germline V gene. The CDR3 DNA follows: TGTGCCAGCAGTGGCGGGACAGTAGAACCTACCTATGGCTACACCTTC. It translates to CASSGGTVEPTYGYTF.